Listed below are T cell receptor beta chains from one sample, sequenced in a study of graft-versus-host responses after intestinal transplantation. No cognate antigen is known for these TCRs. The table came from immunoSEQ multiplex PCR; TCRdb's copy has only in-frame clones and leaves some out. This sample has tens of thousands of clones; about 90% occur once, and the top ten carry 2% to 2.5%. Sequences were derived from unstimulated CD4+ T cells sorted from spleen or lymph node cells, sampled before transplant. The source is a human donor who was the organ donor for an intestinal transplant. The CDR3 runs from the conserved cysteine through the conserved F or W. A D gene is named only where the DNA matches it firmly. Size values are once, few and many counts, or a class for expanded clones, and some rows have none.

D	size	V	J	CDR3	DNA
TRBD1	.	TRBV7-2	TRBJ2-7	CASSLRTGYEQYF	TGTGCCAGCAGCTTAAGGACAGGGTACGAGCAGTACTTC
.	.	TRBV12-2	TRBJ2-7	CASRLGTVDSYEQYF	TGTGCAAGTCGCTTAGGGACAGTAGACTCCTACGAGCAGTACTTC
.	.	TRBV10-2	TRBJ2-7	CASGTYEQYF	TGCGCCAGCGGGACCTACGAGCAGTACTTC
.	.	TRBV10-3	TRBJ2-5	CAISVGPAGETQYF	TGTGCCATCAGTGTGGGTCCGGCTGGAGAGACCCAGTACTTC
.	.	TRBV5-6	TRBJ2-5	CASSLVGTGPQETQYF	TGTGCCAGCAGCTTGGTGGGGACGGGGCCGCAAGAGACCCAGTACTTC
.	.	TRBV19	TRBJ2-2	CASSIRLNTGELFF	TGTGCCAGTAGTATAAGGCTAAACACCGGGGAGCTGTTTTTT
.	.	TRBV19	TRBJ2-3	CASSIDGSNTQYF	TGTGCCAGTAGTATAGACGGGTCAAATACGCAGTATTTT
.	once	TRBV29-1	TRBJ2-3	CSVEGGQSTDTQYF	TGCAGCGTTGAAGGAGGACAGTCCACAGATACGCAGTATTTT
.	.	TRBV27	TRBJ2-1	CASSLSGQGGNEQFF	TGTGCCAGCAGTTTATCTGGACAGGGAGGGAATGAGCAGTTCTTC
.	.	TRBV5-6	TRBJ1-4	CASSSPTEADEKLFF	TGTGCCAGCAGCAGCCCGACGGAGGCAGATGAAAAACTGTTTTTT
.	.	TRBV4-3	TRBJ2-6	CASSQGWYSGANVLTF	TGCGCCAGCAGCCAAGGGTGGTACTCTGGGGCCAACGTCCTGACTTTC
.	.	TRBV6-1	TRBJ2-5	CASSRQETQYF	TGTGCCAGCAGTCGCCAAGAGACCCAGTACTTC
.	.	TRBV20-1	TRBJ2-4	CSARREDIQYF	TGCAGTGCCCGGAGGGAGGACATTCAGTACTTC
TRBD2	.	TRBV5-1	TRBJ2-3	CASSQSGRTTDTQYF	TGCGCCAGCAGCCAGAGCGGGAGAACCACAGATACGCAGTATTTT
.	.	TRBV6-1	TRBJ2-2	CASSEQGGNTGELFF	TGTGCCAGCAGTGAACAGGGTGGGAACACCGGGGAGCTGTTTTTT
.	.	TRBV18	TRBJ2-3	CASSPLRGTDTQYF	TGTGCCAGCTCACCACTCCGGGGCACAGATACGCAGTATTTT
TRBD2	.	TRBV5-1	TRBJ2-6	CASSLELAGVTGANVLTF	TGCGCCAGCAGCTTGGAACTAGCGGGAGTTACTGGGGCCAACGTCCTGACTTTC
.	few	TRBV19	TRBJ1-3	CASSILRAGNTIYF	TGTGCCAGCAGTATCCTCAGGGCTGGAAACACCATATATTTT
.	.	TRBV14	TRBJ1-2	CASSQVSANYGYTF	TGTGCCAGCAGCCAAGTGTCTGCGAACTATGGCTACACCTTC
TRBD2	.	TRBV5-6	TRBJ2-5	CASSYSSGYQETQYF	TGTGCCAGCAGCTATTCTAGCGGTTACCAAGAGACCCAGTACTTC
TRBD2	.	TRBV11-2	TRBJ2-1	CASSLNPGGREQFF	TGTGCCAGCAGCTTAAACCCGGGAGGGAGGGAGCAGTTCTTC
TRBD2	.	TRBV7-3	TRBJ2-2	CASSSVAGGTNTGELFF	TGTGCCAGCAGCTCCGTAGCGGGAGGAACAAACACCGGGGAGCTGTTTTTT
.	.	TRBV6-5	TRBJ1-2	CATLWGVYGYTF	TGTGCCACCCTGTGGGGCGTCTATGGCTACACCTTC
.	.	TRBV6-1	TRBJ1-1	CASSETLDTEAFF	TGTGCCAGCAGTGAAACTTTGGACACTGAAGCTTTCTTT
TRBD1	.	TRBV5-1	TRBJ1-5	CASSIGQGSGQPQHF	TGCGCCAGCAGCATAGGACAGGGTTCAGGACAGCCCCAGCATTTT
.	.	TRBV9	TRBJ1-1	CASSVAPVPGRTEAFF	TGTGCCAGCAGCGTAGCCCCCGTGCCGGGGCGGACTGAAGCTTTCTTT
TRBD1	.	TRBV19	TRBJ1-5	CASSIGTGGPRGQPQHF	TGTGCCAGTAGTATCGGGACAGGGGGCCCCCGTGGTCAGCCCCAGCATTTT
.	once	TRBV2	TRBJ1-1	CASSEEGNTEAFF	TGTGCCAGCAGTGAGGAGGGGAACACTGAAGCTTTCTTT
.	.	TRBV19	TRBJ1-5	CASSIVRQLNQPQHF	TGTGCCAGTAGTATAGTCCGCCAGTTAAATCAGCCCCAGCATTTT
TRBD2	.	TRBV7-8	TRBJ2-4	CASSLGRLAATKNIQYF	TGTGCCAGCAGCTTAGGCCGACTAGCGGCCACAAAAAACATTCAGTACTTC
TRBD1	once	TRBV27	TRBJ1-3	CASSKQGVGNTIYF	TGTGCCAGCAGTAAACAGGGGGTAGGAAACACCATATATTTT
.	.	TRBV6-4	TRBJ1-5	CASSVQRGQPQHF	TGTGCCAGCAGTGTACAGCGGGGTCAGCCCCAGCATTTT
.	once	TRBV28	TRBJ2-7	CASSLRVYEQYF	TGTGCCAGCAGTTTAAGGGTCTACGAGCAGTACTTC
.	.	TRBV19	TRBJ2-4	CASSMVVIRALAKNIQYF	TGTGCCAGTAGTATGGTAGTAATCCGAGCCCTAGCCAAAAACATTCAGTACTTC
.	.	TRBV5-6	TRBJ2-7	CASSSWGSEISYEQYF	TGTGCCAGCAGTTCTTGGGGTAGCGAGATCTCCTACGAGCAGTACTTC
.	.	TRBV7-9	TRBJ2-5	CASSPADIFKETQYF	TGTGCCAGCAGCCCAGCGGACATCTTCAAAGAGACCCAGTACTTC
TRBD2	once	TRBV6-6	TRBJ2-5	CASSYTSGRETQYF	TGTGCCAGCAGTTACACTAGCGGGAGAGAGACCCAGTACTTC
.	.	TRBV19	TRBJ1-1	CASTLSTEAFF	TGTGCCAGTACATTAAGCACTGAAGCTTTCTTT
TRBD2	.	TRBV7-2	TRBJ2-2	CASSSVSGSTGELFF	TGTGCCAGCAGCTCCGTAAGCGGGAGCACCGGGGAGCTGTTTTTT
.	.	TRBV13	TRBJ2-3	CASSPEGWSNRRTDTQYF	TGTGCCAGCAGCCCCGAGGGGTGGAGCAACAGACGCACAGATACGCAGTATTTT
.	.	TRBV5-4	TRBJ2-3	CASSLAGPSTDTQYF	TGTGCCAGCAGCTTGGCGGGACCAAGCACAGATACACAGTATTTT
.	.	TRBV27	TRBJ2-7	CASSPRTASYEQYF	TGTGCCAGCAGCCCGCGGACAGCCTCCTACGAGCAGTACTTC
TRBD2	.	TRBV6-5	TRBJ2-7	CASSSSSGRIYEQYF	TGTGCCAGCAGTTCTTCTAGCGGGAGGATATACGAGCAGTACTTC
TRBD2	.	TRBV27	TRBJ2-1	CASFPPGLAGVNEQFF	TGTGCCAGCTTTCCCCCGGGACTAGCGGGAGTCAATGAGCAGTTCTTC
.	.	TRBV6-5	TRBJ1-2	CASSYGPVYGYTF	TGTGCCAGCAGTTACGGGCCGGTCTATGGCTACACCTTC
TRBD1	.	TRBV11-3	TRBJ2-1	CASSSLGQGAEQFF	TGTGCCAGCAGCTCCTTAGGACAGGGGGCTGAGCAGTTCTTC
TRBD1	.	TRBV4-3	TRBJ2-2	CASSRTGRDTGELFF	TGCGCCAGCAGCCGGACAGGGCGGGACACCGGGGAGCTGTTTTTT
TRBD2	.	TRBV4-3	TRBJ2-1	CASSHPAGGYNEQFF	TGCGCCAGCAGCCATCCAGCGGGAGGTTACAATGAGCAGTTCTTC
TRBD1	few	TRBV7-9	TRBJ1-1	CASSFRDRGEAFF	TGTGCCAGCAGCTTCCGGGACAGGGGCGAAGCTTTCTTT
TRBD1	.	TRBV30	TRBJ2-1	CAWSTTGDVGQFF	TGTGCCTGGAGTACCACAGGGGACGTAGGGCAGTTCTTC
.	.	TRBV7-2	TRBJ1-1	CASSLEGGNTEAFF	TGTGCCAGCAGCTTAGAGGGGGGTAACACTGAAGCTTTCTTT
.	once	TRBV7-2	TRBJ2-5	CASSLAGSQETQYF	TGTGCCAGCAGCTTAGCGGGCAGCCAAGAGACCCAGTACTTC
.	.	TRBV5-1	TRBJ2-7	CASSLASSYEQYF	TGCGCCAGCAGCTTGGCCAGCTCCTACGAGCAGTACTTC